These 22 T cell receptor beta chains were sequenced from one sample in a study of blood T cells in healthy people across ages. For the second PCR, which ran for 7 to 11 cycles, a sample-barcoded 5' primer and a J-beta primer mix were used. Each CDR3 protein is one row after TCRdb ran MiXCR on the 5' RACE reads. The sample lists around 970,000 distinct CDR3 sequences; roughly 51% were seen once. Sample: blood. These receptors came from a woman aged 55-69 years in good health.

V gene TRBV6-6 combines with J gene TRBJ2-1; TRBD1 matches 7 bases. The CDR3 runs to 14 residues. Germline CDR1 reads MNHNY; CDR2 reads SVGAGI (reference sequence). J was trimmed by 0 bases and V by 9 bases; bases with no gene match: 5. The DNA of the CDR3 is TGTGCCAGTTGCAGGGGGAGCTCCTACAATGAGCAGTTCTTC. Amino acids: CASCRGSSYNEQFF.

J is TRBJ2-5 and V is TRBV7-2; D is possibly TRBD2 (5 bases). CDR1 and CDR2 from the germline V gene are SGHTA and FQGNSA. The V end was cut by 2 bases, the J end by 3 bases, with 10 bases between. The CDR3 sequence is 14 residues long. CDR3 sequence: CASSLRTVKETQYF. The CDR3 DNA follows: TGTGCCAGCAGCTTAAGGACTGTAAAAGAGACCCAGTACTTC.

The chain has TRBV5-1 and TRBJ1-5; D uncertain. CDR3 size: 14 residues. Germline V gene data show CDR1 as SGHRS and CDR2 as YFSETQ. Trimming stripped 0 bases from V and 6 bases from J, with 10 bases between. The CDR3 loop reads CASSLVWSCQPQHF. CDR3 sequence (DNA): TGCGCCAGCAGCTTGGTATGGTCATGTCAGCCCCAGCATTTT.

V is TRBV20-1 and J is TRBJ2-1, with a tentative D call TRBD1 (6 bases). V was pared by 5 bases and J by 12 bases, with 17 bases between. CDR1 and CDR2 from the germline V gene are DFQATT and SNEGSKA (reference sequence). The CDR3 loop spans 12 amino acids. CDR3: CSAGEGGHGQFF. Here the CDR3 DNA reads TGCAGTGCTGGGGAAGGGGGACACGGGCAGTTCTTC.

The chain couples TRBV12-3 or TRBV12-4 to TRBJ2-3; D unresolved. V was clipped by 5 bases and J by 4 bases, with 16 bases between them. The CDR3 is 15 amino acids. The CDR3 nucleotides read TGTGCCAGCAGTACTCGCGACCTGGGCGCAGATACGCAGTATTTT. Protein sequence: CASSTRDLGADTQYF.

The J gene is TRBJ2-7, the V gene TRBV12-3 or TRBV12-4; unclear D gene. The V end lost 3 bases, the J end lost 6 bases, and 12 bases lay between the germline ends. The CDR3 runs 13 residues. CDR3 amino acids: CASSFGLLGEQYF. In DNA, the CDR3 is TGTGCCAGCAGTTTTGGCCTACTCGGCGAGCAGTACTTC.

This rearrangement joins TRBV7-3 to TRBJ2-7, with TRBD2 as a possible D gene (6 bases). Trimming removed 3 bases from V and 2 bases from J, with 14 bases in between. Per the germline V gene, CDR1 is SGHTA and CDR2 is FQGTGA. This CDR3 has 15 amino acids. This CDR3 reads CASSLNPGGPYEQYF. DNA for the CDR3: TGTGCCAGCAGCTTGAATCCCGGGGGTCCCTACGAGCAGTACTTC.

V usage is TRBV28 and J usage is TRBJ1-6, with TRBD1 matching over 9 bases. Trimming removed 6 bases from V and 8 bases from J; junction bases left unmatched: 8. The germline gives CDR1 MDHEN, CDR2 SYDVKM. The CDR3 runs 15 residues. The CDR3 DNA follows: TGTGCCAGCAGCCTCGCGGGACAGGGCTATTCACCCCTCCACTTT. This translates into CASSLAGQGYSPLHF.

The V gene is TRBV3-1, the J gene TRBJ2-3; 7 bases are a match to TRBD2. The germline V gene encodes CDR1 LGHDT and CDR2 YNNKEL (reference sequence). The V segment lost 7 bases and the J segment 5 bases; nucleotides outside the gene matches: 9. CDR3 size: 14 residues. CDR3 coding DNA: TGTGCCAGCATGAGGGCGGGAGCGGAAGATACGCAGTATTTT. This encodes CASMRAGAEDTQYF.

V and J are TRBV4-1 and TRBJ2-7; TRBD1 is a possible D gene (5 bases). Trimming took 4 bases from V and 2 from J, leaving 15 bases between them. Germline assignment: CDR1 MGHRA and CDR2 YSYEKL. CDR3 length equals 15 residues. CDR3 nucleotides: TGCGCCAGCAGCCTAGGACCCAGGGAAGCCTACGAGCAGTACTTC. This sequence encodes CASSLGPREAYEQYF.

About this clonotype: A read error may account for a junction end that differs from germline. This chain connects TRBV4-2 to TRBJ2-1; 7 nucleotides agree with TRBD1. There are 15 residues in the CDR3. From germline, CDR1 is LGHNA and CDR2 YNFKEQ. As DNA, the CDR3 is TGTGCCGGCAGCCCCACCGTGGGACAGTTCAATGAGCAGTTCTTC. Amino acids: CAGSPTVGQFNEQFF.

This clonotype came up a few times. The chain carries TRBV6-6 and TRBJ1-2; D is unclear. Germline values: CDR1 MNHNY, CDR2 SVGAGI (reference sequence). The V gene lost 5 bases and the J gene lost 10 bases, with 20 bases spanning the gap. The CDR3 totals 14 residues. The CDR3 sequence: CASSAPAEVFTYTF. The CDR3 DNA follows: TGTGCCAGCAGTGCCCCGGCGGAGGTCTTTACCTACACCTTC.

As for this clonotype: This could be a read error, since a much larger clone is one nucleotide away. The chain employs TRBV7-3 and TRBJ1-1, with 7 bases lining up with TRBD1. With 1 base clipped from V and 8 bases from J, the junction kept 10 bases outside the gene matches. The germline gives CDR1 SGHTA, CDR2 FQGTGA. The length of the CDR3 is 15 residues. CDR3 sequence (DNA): TGTGCCAGCAGCTTAAGTAAAGACAGGGTAAACGAAGCTTTCTTT. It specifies CASSLSKDRVNEAFF.

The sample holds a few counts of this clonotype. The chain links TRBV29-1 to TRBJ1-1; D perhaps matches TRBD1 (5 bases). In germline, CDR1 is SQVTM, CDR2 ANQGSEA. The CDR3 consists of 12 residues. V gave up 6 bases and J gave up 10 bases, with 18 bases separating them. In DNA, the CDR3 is TGCAGCGTGAGGACACCCGAACATGGAGCTTTCTTT. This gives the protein CSVRTPEHGAFF.

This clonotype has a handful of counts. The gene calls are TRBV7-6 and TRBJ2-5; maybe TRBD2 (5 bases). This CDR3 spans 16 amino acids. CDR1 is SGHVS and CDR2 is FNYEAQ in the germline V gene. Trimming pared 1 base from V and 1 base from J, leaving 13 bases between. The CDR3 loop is CASSLGALGGQETQYF. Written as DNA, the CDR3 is TGTGCCAGCAGCTTAGGCGCCCTCGGAGGCCAAGAGACCCAGTACTTC. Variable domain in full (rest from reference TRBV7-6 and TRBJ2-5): GAGVSQSPRYKVTKRGQDVALRCDPISGHVSLYWYRQALGQGPEFLTYFNYEAQQDKSGLPNDRFSAERPEGSISTLTIQRTEQRDSAMYRCASSLGALGGQETQYFGPGTRLLVL.

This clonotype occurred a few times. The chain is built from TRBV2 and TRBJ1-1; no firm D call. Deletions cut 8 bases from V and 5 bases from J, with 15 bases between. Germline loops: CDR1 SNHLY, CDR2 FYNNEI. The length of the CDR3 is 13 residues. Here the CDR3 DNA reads TGTGCCAGCTCAAGCGGGGAATGGACTGAAGCTTTCTTT. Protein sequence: CASSSGEWTEAFF.

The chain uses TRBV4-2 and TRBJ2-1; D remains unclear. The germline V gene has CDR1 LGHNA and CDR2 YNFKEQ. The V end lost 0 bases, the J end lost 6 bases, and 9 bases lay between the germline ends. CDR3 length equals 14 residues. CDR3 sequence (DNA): TGTGCCAGCAGCCAAGACCACTATGGCAATGAGCAGTTCTTC. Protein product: CASSQDHYGNEQFF.

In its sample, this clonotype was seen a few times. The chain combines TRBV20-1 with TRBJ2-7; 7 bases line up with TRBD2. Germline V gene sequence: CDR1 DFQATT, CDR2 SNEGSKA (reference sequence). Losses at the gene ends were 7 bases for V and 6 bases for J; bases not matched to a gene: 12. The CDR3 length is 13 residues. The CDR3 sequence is CSGGEGSIIEQYF. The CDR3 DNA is TGCAGTGGAGGGGAGGGAAGTATAATCGAGCAGTACTTC.

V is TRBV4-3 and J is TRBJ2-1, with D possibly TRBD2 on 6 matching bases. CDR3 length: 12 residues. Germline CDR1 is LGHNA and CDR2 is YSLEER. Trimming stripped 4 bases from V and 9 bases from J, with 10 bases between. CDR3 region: CASSPRAGEQFF. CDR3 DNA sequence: TGCGCCAGCAGCCCTCGAGCGGGTGAGCAGTTCTTC.

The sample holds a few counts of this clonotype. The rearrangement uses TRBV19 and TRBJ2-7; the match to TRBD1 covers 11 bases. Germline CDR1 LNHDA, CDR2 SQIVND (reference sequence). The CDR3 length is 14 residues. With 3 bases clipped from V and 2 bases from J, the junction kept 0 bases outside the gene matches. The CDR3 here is CASSMGQGAYEQYF. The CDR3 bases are TGTGCCAGTAGTATGGGACAGGGGGCCTACGAGCAGTACTTC.

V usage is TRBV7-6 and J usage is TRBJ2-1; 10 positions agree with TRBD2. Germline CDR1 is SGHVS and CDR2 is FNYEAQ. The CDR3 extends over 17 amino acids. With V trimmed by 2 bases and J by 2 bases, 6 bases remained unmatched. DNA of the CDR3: TGTGCCAGCAGCTTAACTAGCGGGGACTGGACCTACAATGAGCAGTTCTTC. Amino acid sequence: CASSLTSGDWTYNEQFF. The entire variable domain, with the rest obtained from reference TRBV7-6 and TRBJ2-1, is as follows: GAGVSQSPRYKVTKRGQDVALRCDPISGHVSLYWYRQALGQGPEFLTYFNYEAQQDKSGLPNDRFSAERPEGSISTLTIQRTEQRDSAMYRCASSLTSGDWTYNEQFFGPGTRLTVL.

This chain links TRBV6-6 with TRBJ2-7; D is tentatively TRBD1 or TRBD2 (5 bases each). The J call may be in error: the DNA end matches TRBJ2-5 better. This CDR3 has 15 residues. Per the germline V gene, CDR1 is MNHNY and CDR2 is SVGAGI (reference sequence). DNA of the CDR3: TGTGCCAGCAGTTACGGGGTAGGGACCCGCGAGACCCAGTACTTC. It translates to CASSYGVGTRETQYF.